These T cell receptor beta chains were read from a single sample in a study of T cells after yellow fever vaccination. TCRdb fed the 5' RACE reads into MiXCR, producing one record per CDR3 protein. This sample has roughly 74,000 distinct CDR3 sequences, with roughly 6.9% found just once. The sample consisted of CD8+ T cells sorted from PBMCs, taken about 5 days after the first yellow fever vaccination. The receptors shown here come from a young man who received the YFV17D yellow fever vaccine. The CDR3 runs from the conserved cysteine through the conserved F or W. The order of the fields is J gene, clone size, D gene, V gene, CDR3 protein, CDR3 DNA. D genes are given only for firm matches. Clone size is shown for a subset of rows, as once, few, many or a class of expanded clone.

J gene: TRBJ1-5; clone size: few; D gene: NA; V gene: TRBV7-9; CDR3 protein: CASSLGVLEPQHF; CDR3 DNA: TGTGCCAGCAGCTTAGGGGTCCTGGAGCCCCAGCATTTT
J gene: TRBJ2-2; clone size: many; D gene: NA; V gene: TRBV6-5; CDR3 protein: CARNFTGFIYTGELFF; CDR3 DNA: TGTGCCAGGAACTTTACAGGGTTCATTTACACCGGGGAGCTGTTTTTT
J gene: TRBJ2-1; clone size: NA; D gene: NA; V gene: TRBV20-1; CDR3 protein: CSAELWRAFGNEQFF; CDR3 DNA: TGCAGTGCAGAGCTCTGGCGGGCGTTTGGGAATGAGCAGTTCTTC
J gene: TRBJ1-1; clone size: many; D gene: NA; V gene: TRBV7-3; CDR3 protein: CASSLLMRTEAFF; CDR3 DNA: TGTGCCAGCAGCCTCCTGATGCGCACTGAAGCTTTCTTT
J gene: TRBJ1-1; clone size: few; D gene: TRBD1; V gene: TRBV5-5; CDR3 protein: CASSIRTGYEAFF; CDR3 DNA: TGTGCCAGCAGCATCCGGACAGGTTATGAAGCTTTCTTT
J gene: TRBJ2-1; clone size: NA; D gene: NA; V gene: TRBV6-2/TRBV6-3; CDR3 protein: CASSILLGSGSYNEQFF; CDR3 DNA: TGTGCCAGCAGTATCCTCCTCGGTAGCGGTTCCTACAATGAGCAGTTCTTC
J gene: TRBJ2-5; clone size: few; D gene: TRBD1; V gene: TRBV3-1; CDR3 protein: CASSLGGSETQYF; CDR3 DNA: TGTGCCAGCAGCCTAGGGGGCTCGGAGACCCAGTACTTC
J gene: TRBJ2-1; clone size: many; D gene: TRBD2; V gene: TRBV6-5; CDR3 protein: CASSYGGGGNEQFF; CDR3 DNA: TGTGCCAGCAGTTATGGCGGGGGAGGCAATGAGCAGTTCTTC
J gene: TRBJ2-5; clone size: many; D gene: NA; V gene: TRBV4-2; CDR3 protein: CASSQDETAIQETQYF; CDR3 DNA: TGTGCCAGCAGCCAAGACGAGACGGCGATACAAGAGACCCAGTACTTC
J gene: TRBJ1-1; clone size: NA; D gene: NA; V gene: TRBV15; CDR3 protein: CATRRAVGTEAFF; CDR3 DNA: TGTGCCACTCGGAGGGCTGTAGGCACTGAAGCTTTCTTT
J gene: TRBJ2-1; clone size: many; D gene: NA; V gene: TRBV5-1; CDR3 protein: CASSFPDNEQFF; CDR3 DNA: TGCGCCAGCAGCTTTCCAGACAATGAGCAGTTCTTC
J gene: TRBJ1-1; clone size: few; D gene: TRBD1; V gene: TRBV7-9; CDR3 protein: CASRGQGGAFF; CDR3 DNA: TGTGCCAGCAGGGGCCAGGGGGGAGCTTTCTTT
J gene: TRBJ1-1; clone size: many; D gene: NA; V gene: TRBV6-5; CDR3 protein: CASSYAEMNTEAFF; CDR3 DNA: TGTGCCAGCAGTTACGCGGAGATGAACACTGAAGCTTTCTTT
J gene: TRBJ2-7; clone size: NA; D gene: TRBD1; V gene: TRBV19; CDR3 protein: CASSIMTGHYEQYF; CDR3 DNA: TGTGCCAGTAGTATTATGACAGGGCATTACGAGCAGTACTTC
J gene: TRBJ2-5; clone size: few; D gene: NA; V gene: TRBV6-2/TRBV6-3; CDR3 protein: CASSYPWRAKTQYF; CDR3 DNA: TGTGCCAGCAGTTACCCTTGGAGGGCCAAGACCCAGTACTTC
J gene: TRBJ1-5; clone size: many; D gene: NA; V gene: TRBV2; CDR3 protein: CASSEGRVIVQPQHF; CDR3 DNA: TGTGCCAGCAGTGAGGGCAGGGTAATCGTTCAGCCCCAGCATTTT
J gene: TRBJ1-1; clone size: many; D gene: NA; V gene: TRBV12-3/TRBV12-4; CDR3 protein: CASSFGPEAFF; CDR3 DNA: TGTGCCAGCAGTTTCGGCCCTGAAGCTTTCTTT
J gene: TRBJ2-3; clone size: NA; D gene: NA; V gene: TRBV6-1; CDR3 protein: CASSPGTGGTQYF; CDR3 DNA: TGTGCCAGCAGTCCCGGGACCGGCGGGACGCAGTATTTT
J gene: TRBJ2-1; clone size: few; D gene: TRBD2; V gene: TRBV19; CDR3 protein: CASLSGGTRSNEQFF; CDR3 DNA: TGTGCCAGTCTGTCAGGAGGGACTAGAAGCAATGAGCAGTTCTTC
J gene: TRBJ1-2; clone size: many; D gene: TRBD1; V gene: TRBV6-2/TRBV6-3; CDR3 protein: CASRPGQVIFTF; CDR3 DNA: TGTGCCAGCAGACCGGGACAGGTTATATTCACCTTC
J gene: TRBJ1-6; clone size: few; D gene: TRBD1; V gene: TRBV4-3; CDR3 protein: CASSQDRGSYNSPLHF; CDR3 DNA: TGCGCCAGCAGCCAGGACAGGGGCTCCTATAATTCACCCCTCCACTTT
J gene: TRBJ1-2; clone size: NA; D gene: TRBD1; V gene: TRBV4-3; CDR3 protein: CASGQVNRIETGLGYTF; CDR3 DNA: TGCGCCAGCGGCCAAGTAAACCGTATCGAGACAGGGTTAGGCTACACCTTC
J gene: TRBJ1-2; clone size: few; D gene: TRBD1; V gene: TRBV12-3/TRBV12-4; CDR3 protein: CASSSTGEGGYTF; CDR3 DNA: TGTGCCAGCAGTAGCACAGGGGAGGGTGGCTACACCTTC
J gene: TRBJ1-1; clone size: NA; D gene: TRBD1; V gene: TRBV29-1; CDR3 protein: CSVGQVNTEAFF; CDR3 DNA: TGCAGCGTAGGACAGGTGAACACTGAAGCTTTCTTT
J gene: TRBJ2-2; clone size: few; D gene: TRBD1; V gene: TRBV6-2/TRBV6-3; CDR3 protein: CASSPGQGFAGELFF; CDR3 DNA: TGTGCCAGCAGTCCGGGACAGGGGTTTGCCGGGGAGCTGTTTTTT
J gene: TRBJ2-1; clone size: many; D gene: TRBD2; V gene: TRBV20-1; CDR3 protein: CSARDSAGAYNEQFF; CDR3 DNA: TGCAGTGCTAGAGATTCGGCGGGAGCCTACAATGAGCAGTTCTTC
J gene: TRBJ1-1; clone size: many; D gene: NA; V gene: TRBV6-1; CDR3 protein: CASSPYGTNTEAFF; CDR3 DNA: TGTGCCAGCAGTCCCTACGGGACGAACACTGAAGCTTTCTTT